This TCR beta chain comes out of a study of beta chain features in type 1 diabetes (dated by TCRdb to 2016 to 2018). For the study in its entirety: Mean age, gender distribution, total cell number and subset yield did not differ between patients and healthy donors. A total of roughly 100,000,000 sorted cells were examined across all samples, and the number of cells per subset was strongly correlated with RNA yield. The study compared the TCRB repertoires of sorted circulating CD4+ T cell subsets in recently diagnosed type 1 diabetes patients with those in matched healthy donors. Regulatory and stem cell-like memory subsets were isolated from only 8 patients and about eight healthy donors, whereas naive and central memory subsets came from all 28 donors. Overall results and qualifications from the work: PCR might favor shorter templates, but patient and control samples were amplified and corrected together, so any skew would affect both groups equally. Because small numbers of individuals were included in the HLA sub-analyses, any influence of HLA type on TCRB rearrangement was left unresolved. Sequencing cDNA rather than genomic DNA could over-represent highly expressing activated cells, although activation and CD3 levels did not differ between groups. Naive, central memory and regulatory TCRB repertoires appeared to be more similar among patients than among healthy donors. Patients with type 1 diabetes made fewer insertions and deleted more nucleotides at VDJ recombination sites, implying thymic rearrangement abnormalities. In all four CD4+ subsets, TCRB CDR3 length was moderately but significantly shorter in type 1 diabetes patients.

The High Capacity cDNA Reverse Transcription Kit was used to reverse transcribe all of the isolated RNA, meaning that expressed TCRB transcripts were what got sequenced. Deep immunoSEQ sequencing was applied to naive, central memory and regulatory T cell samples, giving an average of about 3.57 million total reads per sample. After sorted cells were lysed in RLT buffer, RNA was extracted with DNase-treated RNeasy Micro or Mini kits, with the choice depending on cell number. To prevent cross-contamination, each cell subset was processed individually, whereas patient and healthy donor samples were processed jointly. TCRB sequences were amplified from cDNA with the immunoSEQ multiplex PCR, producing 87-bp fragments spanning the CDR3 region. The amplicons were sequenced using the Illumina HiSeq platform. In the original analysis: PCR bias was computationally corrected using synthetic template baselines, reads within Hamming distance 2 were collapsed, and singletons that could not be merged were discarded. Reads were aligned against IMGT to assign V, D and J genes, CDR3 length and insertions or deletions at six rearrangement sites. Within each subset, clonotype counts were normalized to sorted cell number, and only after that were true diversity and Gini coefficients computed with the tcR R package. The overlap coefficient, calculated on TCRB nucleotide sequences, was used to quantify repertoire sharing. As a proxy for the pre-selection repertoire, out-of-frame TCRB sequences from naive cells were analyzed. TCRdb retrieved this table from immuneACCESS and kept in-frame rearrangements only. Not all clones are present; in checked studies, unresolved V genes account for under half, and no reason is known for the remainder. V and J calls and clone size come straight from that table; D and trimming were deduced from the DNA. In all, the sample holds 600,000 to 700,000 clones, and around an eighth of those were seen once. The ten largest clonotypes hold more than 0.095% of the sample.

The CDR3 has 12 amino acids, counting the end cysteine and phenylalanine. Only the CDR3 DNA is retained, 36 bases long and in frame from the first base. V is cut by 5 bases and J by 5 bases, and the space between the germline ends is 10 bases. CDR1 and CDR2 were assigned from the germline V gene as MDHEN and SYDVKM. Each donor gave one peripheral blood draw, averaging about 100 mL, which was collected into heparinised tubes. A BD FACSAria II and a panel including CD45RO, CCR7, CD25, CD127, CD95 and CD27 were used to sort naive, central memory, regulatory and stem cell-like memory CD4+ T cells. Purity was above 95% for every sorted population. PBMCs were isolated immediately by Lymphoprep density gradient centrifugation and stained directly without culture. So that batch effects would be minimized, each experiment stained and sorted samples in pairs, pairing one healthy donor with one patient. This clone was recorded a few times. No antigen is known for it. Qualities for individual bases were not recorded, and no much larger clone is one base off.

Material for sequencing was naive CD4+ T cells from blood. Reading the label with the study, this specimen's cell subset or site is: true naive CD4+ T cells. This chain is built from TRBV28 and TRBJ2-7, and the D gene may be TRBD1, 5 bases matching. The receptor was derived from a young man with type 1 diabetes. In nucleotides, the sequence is TGTGCCAGCAGTGCGCCAGGGAACGAGCAGTACTTC. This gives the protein CASSAPGNEQYF.